This T cell receptor (beta chain) emerged from a study of blood T cell repertoires in COVID-19. In germline, CDR1 is SGHTA, CDR2 FQGNSA. Trimming shortened V by 5 bases and J by 13 bases, and 18 bases separated the two germline ends. CDR3 size: 13 residues. Original handling: The assay estimated nucleated cells by amplifying reference gene primers. TCRdb's table, derived via immunoSEQ multiplex PCR, lists solely in-frame clones and lacks some. V, J and clone size are those of that table, while D and trimming were read from the DNA. The sample has about 520,000 clones; roughly 88% are singletons. The sequencing input was peripheral blood. V and J are TRBV7-2 and TRBJ1-5, with a possible D match to TRBD1 (5 bases). This TCR derives from a human donor in a cohort sampled during active COVID-19. CDR3 region: CASSRDSHFGQHF. CDR3 sequence (DNA): TGTGCCAGCAGCCGAGACAGCCACTTTGGTCAGCATTTT.